The present TCR beta chain was sequenced within a study of T cells expressing NK-cell markers. Study-wide findings and caveats: Of the CD8+ T cell pool in five or six donors, roughly 1.0-8% was accounted for by dominant NKG2C+ clonotypes.

With regard to this clonotype: Its cognate antigen is unknown.

Using the 5' RACE reads, TCRdb records one entry per CDR3 protein without DNA. The sample's table shows about 180,000 distinct CDR3 sequences. The sequence came from a woman aged 18-70 years in good health. The sample consisted of blood T cells: a sorted CD56 or NKG2C T cell subset, CD4+ or CD8+ T cells, or bulk PBMC T cells (not recorded which).

The CDR3 here is CASSPTANQQGSGEQYF. The gene calls are TRBV28 and TRBJ2-7; TCRdb names TRBD1, which stays unverified in the absence of DNA. This CDR3 is 17 amino acids long. Looked up from germline, CDR1 is MDHEN and CDR2 is SYDVKM.